This TCR beta chain was captured by sequencing in a study of cytomegalovirus exposure and HLA in healthy donors. PCR amplification relied on 60 Vbeta primers (plus 13 Jbeta primers). Per the original data handling: Unique TCR beta chains numbered approximately 76 million in a later analysis, with some 9.9 million shared. This table comes from immunoSEQ multiplex PCR, and its TCRdb copy is limited to in-frame clones, with some not included. D and trimming come from the DNA, and the V and J calls and clone size come from that table. This sample has roughly 100,000 clones, with more than 70% found just once. Turning to this clone: Its target is not known.

The germline CDR1 and CDR2 sequences are SGDLS and YYNGEE. Trimming at V came to 4 bases and at J to 6 bases, leaving 10 bases not matched to a gene. The CDR3 runs to 16 residues. Study findings and constraints: A later analysis linked a missense DCLRE1C variant to TCR beta V- and J-gene trimming. There were about 160 TCR beta chains listed as cytomegalovirus-associated.

The chain is built from TRBV9 and TRBJ1-4, with TRBD1 matching over 9 bases. Sequencing input: PBMCs. The sequence came from a man aged 40-49 years in good health and CMV-seronegative. CDR3 sequence: CASSRDREGLDEKLFF. The CDR3 nucleotides are TGTGCCAGCAGCAGGGACAGGGAAGGTTTAGATGAAAAACTGTTTTTT.